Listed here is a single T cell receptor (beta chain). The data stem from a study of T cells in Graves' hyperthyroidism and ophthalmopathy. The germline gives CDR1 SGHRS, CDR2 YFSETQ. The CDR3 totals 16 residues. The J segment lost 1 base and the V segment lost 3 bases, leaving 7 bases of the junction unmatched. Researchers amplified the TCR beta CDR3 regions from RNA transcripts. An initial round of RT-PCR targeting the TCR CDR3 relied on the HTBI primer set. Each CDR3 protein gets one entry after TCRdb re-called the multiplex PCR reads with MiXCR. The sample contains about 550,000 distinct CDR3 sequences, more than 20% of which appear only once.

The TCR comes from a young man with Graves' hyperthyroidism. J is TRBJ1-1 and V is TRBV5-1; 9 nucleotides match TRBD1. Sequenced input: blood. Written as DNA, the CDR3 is TGCGCCAGCAGCTATGACTCGACAGGGGGGAACACTGAAGCTTTCTTT. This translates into CASSYDSTGGNTEAFF.